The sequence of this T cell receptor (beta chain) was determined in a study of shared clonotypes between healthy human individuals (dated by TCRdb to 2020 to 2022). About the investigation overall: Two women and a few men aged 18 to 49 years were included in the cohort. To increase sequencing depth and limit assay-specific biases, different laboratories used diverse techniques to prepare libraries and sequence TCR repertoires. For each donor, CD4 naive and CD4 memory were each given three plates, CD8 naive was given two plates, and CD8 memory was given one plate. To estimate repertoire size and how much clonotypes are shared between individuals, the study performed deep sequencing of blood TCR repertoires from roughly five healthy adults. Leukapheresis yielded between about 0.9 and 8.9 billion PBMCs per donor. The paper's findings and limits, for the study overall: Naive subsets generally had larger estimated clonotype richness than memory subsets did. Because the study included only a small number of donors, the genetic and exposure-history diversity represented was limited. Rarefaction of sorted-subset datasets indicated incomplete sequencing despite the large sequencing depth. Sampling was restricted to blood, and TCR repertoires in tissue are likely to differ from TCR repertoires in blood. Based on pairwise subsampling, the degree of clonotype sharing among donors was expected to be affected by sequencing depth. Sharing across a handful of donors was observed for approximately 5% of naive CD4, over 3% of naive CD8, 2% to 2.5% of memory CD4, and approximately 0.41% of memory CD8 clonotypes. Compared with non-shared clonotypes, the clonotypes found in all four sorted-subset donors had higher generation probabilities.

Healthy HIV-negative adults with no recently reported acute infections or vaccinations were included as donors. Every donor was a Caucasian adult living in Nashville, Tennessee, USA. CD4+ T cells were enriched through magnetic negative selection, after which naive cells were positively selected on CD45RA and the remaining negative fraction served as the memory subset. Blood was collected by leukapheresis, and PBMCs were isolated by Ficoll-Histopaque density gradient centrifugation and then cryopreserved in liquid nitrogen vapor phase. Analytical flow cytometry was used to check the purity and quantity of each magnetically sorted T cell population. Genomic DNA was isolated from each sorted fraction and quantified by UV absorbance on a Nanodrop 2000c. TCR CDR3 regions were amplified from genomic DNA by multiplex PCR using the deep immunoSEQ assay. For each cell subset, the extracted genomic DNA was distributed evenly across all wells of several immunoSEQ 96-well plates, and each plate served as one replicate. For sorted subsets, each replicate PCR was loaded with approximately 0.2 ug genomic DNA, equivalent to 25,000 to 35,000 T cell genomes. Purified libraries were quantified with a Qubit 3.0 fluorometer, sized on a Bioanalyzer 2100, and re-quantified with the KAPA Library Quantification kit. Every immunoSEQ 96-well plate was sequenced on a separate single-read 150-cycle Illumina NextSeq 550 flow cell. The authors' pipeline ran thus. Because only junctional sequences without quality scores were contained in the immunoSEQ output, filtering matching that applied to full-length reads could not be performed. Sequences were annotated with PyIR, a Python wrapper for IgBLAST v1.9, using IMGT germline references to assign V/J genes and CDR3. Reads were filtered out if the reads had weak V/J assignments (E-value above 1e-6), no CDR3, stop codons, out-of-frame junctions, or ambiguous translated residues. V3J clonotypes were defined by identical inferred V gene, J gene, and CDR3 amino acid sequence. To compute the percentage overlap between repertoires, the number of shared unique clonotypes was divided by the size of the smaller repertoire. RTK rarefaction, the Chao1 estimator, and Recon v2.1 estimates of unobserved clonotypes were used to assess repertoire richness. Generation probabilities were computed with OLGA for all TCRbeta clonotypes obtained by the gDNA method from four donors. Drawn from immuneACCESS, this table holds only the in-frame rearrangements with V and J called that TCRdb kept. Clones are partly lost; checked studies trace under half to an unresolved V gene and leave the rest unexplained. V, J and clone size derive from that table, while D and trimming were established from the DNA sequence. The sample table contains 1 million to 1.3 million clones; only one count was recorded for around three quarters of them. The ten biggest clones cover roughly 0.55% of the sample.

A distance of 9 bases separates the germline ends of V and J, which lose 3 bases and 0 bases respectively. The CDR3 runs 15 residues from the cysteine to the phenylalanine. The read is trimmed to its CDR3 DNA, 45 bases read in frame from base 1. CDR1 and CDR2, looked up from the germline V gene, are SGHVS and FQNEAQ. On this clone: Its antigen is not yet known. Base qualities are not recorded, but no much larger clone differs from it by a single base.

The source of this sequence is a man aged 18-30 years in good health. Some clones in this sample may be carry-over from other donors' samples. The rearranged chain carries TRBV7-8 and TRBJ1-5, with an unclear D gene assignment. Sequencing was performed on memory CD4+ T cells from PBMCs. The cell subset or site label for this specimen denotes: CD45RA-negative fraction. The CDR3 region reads CASSFLSGSNQPQHF. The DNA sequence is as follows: TGTGCCAGCAGCTTTCTGTCAGGTAGCAATCAGCCCCAGCATTTT.